The 29 T cell receptor beta chains in this list originate from one sample, sequenced in a study of tissue T cells after allogeneic stem cell transplantation. Generated by immunoSEQ multiplex PCR, the TCRdb table keeps only in-frame clones and is missing some. Among about 22,000 clones listed, 72% were seen once. The sequencing sample was made of spleen. The receptors derive from a female BALB/c mouse in good health. The MHC haplotype recorded for the strain is H2-d.

About this clone itself: The listed genes are named as in mouse. The read comes to an end 1 residue before the CDR3 does, leaving the germline J gene to fill in the end. The chain is built from TRBV19 and TRBJ2-5; D unclear. Germline V gives CDR1 FNHDT, CDR2 SITEND (reference sequence). This CDR3 is 11 amino acids long. With 2 bases removed from V and 6 bases from J, the gap between germline ends came to 4 bases. This CDR3 is CASSMGDTQYF. The sequenced part of the CDR3 DNA is TGTGCCAGCAGTATGGGGGACACCCAGTAC.

A word on this clone: The gene symbols are mouse symbols. The CDR3 end is not reached by the read, which stops 1 residue before it; the germline J gene fills it in. This chain uses TRBV13-3 with TRBJ2-1; unclear D gene. The CDR3 is 14 amino acids. With 1 base removed from V and 0 bases from J, the gap between germline ends came to 5 bases. Per the germline V gene, CDR1 is NNHDY and CDR2 is SYVADS. The chain's CDR3 is CASSDQYNYAEQFF. The part of the CDR3 DNA that was read is TGTGCCAGCAGTGATCAGTATAACTATGCTGAGCAGTTC.

This clone has more than one count but fewer than ten. Here the gene names and germline are mouse. The read halts 1 residue ahead of the CDR3 end, with the missing end drawn from the germline J gene. The chain employs TRBV20 and TRBJ1-5, with D unresolved. The CDR3 totals 12 residues. V lost 5 bases to trimming and J lost 0 bases, with 5 bases between them. Germline V gene sequence: CDR1 GFQATS, CDR2 STVNSAI. The CDR3 spells CGASYNNQAPLF. The sequenced part of the CDR3 DNA is TGTGGTGCTTCATATAACAACCAGGCTCCGCTT.

Remarks on this clone: The gene names here belong to mouse. The read is 1 residue too short to cover the CDR3 end, so that end is filled in from the germline J gene. V is TRBV13-2 and J is TRBJ2-5; D uncertain. This CDR3 comprises 15 residues. CDR1 is NNHNN and CDR2 is SYGAGS in the germline V gene (reference sequence). Trimming removed 0 bases from V and 0 bases from J, with 8 bases in between. The covered CDR3 bases are TGTGCCAGCGGTGATGCACTTATTAACCAAGACACCCAGTAC. Translating it yields CASGDALINQDTQY. The whole CDR3 reads CASGDALINQDTQYF.

The table lists this clone with a count of one. Germline and genes here are mouse. The read comes to an end 1 residue before the CDR3 does, leaving the germline J gene to fill in the end. The rearrangement links TRBV1 to TRBJ2-5; D is unclear. Germline lookup yields CDR1 NSQYPW and CDR2 LRSPGD (reference sequence). CDR3 length equals 11 residues. Between the trimmed V and J ends, which lost 0 bases and 6 bases, there was a span of 1 base. Incomplete CDR3 DNA: TGCACCTGCAGTGCAGACGACACCCAGTAC. Translated: CTCSADDTQY. The CDR3 in full is CTCSADDTQYF.

In its sample, this clone was seen once. Gene names are the mouse ones. CDR3 amino acids: CASSDAPTGGAETLYF. CDR3 bases read: TGTGCCAGCAGTGATGCACCGACAGGGGGTGCAGAAACGCTGTAT. V usage is TRBV13-1 and J usage is TRBJ2-3; 8 positions match TRBD1. The read halts 1 residue ahead of the CDR3 end, with the missing end drawn from the germline J gene. This CDR3 has 16 amino acids. Trimming at V came to 0 bases and at J to 1 base, leaving 4 bases not matched to a gene. The germline V gene encodes CDR1 NSHNY and CDR2 SYGAGN.

Concerning this clone: Gene names and germline match the mouse. Read data end 1 residue before the CDR3 end; the end is taken from the germline J gene. This chain joins TRBV1 and TRBJ2-3; perhaps TRBD2 as D (7 bases). The CDR3 has 15 residues. Germline-derived CDR1 and CDR2 are NSQYPW and LRSPGD (reference sequence). Trimming cost V 2 bases and J 0 bases, with 9 bases left between them. CDR3 in amino acids: CTCSALGASAETLYF. Partial CDR3 DNA: TGCACCTGCAGTGCACTGGGGGCTAGTGCAGAAACGCTGTAT.

Notes on this clone: The gene names here belong to mouse. The read stops 1 residue short of the end of the CDR3; the missing end is completed from the germline J gene. This chain connects TRBV13-3 to TRBJ2-5; no clear D. Trimming shortened V by 2 bases and J by 0 bases, and 7 bases separated the two germline ends. The CDR3 is 14 residues long. Germline CDR1 reads NNHDY; CDR2 reads SYVADS. The CDR3 DNA, read in part, is TGTGCCAGCAGTGACGCAGTTAACCAAGACACCCAGTAC. Translated, it gives CASSDAVNQDTQY. The complete CDR3 protein is CASSDAVNQDTQYF.

On this clone itself: Each gene name is a mouse one. The read halts 1 residue ahead of the CDR3 end, with the missing end drawn from the germline J gene. This sequence joins TRBV13-2 and TRBJ2-7, with 9 bases fitting TRBD2. The V gene's germline CDR1 is NNHNN and CDR2 SYGAGS (reference sequence). The length of the CDR3 is 13 residues. Germline trimming cut 3 bases from V and 3 bases from J; bases unmatched to any gene: 1. The CDR3 reads CASGAWGGYEQYF. The CDR3 bases that were read are TGTGCCAGCGGTGCCTGGGGGGGCTATGAACAGTAC.

In the case of this clone: The gene symbols are mouse symbols. The sequenced fragment ends 1 residue before the CDR3 boundary, so the rest is inferred from the germline J gene. The chain combines TRBV20 with TRBJ1-2; the D is unclear. V gave up 2 bases and J gave up 1 base, with 5 bases separating them. There are 12 residues in the CDR3. Germline V lookup: CDR1 GFQATS, CDR2 STVNSAI. Incomplete CDR3 DNA: TGTGGTGCTAGGCAGGTAAACTCCGACTACACC. It translates to CGARQVNSDYT. The whole CDR3 protein is CGARQVNSDYTF.

On this clone itself: The germline and genes are mouse ones. The CDR3 end falls 1 residue outside the read, so it is completed with the germline J gene. The chain couples TRBV13-3 to TRBJ1-2; D remains unclear. Between the trimmed V and J ends, which lost 2 bases and 2 bases, there was a span of 4 bases. This CDR3 has 12 residues. Germline V lookup: CDR1 NNHDY, CDR2 SYVADS. CDR3 region: CASSEKNSDYTF. The CDR3 DNA, read in part, is TGTGCCAGCAGTGAAAAGAACTCCGACTACACC.

With respect to this clone: Mouse gene names and germline throughout. The DNA ends 1 residue before the CDR3 does, and the rest of the CDR3 is filled in from the germline J gene. The rearrangement uses TRBV13-2 and TRBJ2-1; TRBD2 matches at 11 bases. J lost 3 bases, V lost 3 bases, and 5 bases had no gene match. This CDR3 is 16 amino acids long. Per the germline V gene, CDR1 is NNHNN and CDR2 is SYGAGS (reference sequence). The CDR3 spells CASGVDWGGIYAEQFF. Partial CDR3 DNA: TGTGCCAGCGGTGTCGACTGGGGGGGGATCTATGCTGAGCAGTTC.

On this clone itself: Gene names are mouse gene names. With the read ending 1 residue before the CDR3 end, the germline J gene is used to fill in that end. The gene calls are TRBV20 and TRBJ1-4; a weak D match, TRBD1 (6 bases). V was pared by 0 bases and J by 2 bases, with 7 bases between. The CDR3 length is 14 residues. Germline CDR1 and CDR2: GFQATS and STVNSAI. CDR3 in amino acids: CGAREGTSNERLFF. The sequenced CDR3 bases are TGTGGTGCTAGGGAAGGGACATCCAACGAAAGATTATTT.

About this clone: Genes here carry mouse names. The DNA ends 1 residue before the CDR3 does, and the rest of the CDR3 is filled in from the germline J gene. The chain links TRBV13-3 to TRBJ2-2; D might be TRBD1 or TRBD2, each matching 6 bases. Germline CDR1 is NNHDY and CDR2 is SYVADS. This CDR3 contains 15 residues. V lost 3 bases to trimming and J lost 0 bases, with 9 bases between them. The CDR3 DNA, read in part, is TGTGCCAGCAGTGGGGGGCCTTCAAACACCGGGCAGCTCTAC. It translates to CASSGGPSNTGQLY. The full CDR3 protein reads CASSGGPSNTGQLYF.

With regard to this clone: Gene names are the mouse ones. CDR3 amino acids: CTCKTNNYAEQFF. The sequenced part of the CDR3 DNA is TGCACCTGCAAGACAAATAACTATGCTGAGCAGTTC. This chain connects TRBV1 to TRBJ2-1; D not certain. The read terminates 1 residue before the CDR3 end, so the remaining end is supplied by the germline J gene. The germline V and J ends were trimmed by 7 bases and 0 bases, with 7 bases remaining between them. Looked up from germline, CDR1 is NSQYPW and CDR2 is LRSPGD (reference sequence). This CDR3 has 13 amino acids.

To note about this clone: Gene labels here are mouse ones. The sequence runs out 1 residue before the end of the CDR3; the remainder is reconstructed from the germline J gene. The rearrangement links TRBV2 to TRBJ2-1; 7 bases align to TRBD2. Germline CDR1 reads LGHNA; CDR2 reads YSYQKL. J lost 1 base, V lost 0 bases, and 3 bases had no gene match. CDR3 length equals 16 residues. The CDR3 is CASSQDGTVNYAEQFF. Partial CDR3 DNA: TGTGCCAGCAGCCAAGATGGGACTGTGAACTATGCTGAGCAGTTC.

For this clone: Germline and genes here are mouse. Coverage ceases 1 residue before the CDR3 finishes, and the germline J gene fills in the end. The rearrangement uses TRBV14 and TRBJ2-1; 9 bases are a match to TRBD1. CDR3 length: 15 amino acids. Germline V lookup: CDR1 SGHDT, CDR2 FRDEAV. Trimming at V came to 5 bases and at J to 1 base, leaving 4 bases not matched to a gene. The covered CDR3 bases are TGTGCCAGCAGCCGGACAGGGGTCAACTATGCTGAGCAGTTC. Amino acid sequence: CASSRTGVNYAEQF. The whole CDR3 region reads CASSRTGVNYAEQFF.

As concerns this clone: Gene names are the mouse ones. The DNA ends 1 residue before the CDR3 does, and the rest of the CDR3 is filled in from the germline J gene. This sequence joins TRBV19 and TRBJ2-7; D uncertain. In germline, CDR1 is FNHDT, CDR2 SITEND (reference sequence). The V and J ends lost 1 base and 0 bases respectively, with 5 bases between them. The CDR3 sequence is 13 residues long. The sequenced CDR3 bases are TGTGCCAGCAGTATAAGGAGCTCCTATGAACAGTAC. Translation: CASSIRSSYEQY. The complete CDR3 sequence is CASSIRSSYEQYF.

Note on this clone: Mouse names are used for the genes. The sequenced CDR3 bases are TGTGCCAGCAGCCAACCGGGACTGGGTGAACAGTAC. Translating it yields CASSQPGLGEQY. The entire CDR3 is CASSQPGLGEQYF. The chain joins TRBV5 to TRBJ2-7, with 9 positions matching TRBD2. Sequencing ends 1 residue short of the CDR3 end; the germline J gene provides the rest. V was clipped by 2 bases and J by 6 bases; unmatched bases: 2. This CDR3 is 13 amino acids long. Germline assignment: CDR1 LGHNA and CDR2 YNLKQL (reference sequence).

Comments on this clone: Genes and germline are mouse. Read sequence stops 1 residue before the CDR3 end, and the germline J gene provides the missing end. The gene calls are TRBV1 and TRBJ2-7, with 8 bases lining up with TRBD1. CDR1 is NSQYPW and CDR2 is LRSPGD in the germline V gene (reference sequence). The CDR3 consists of 15 residues. V lost 0 bases to trimming and J lost 6 bases; unmatched junction nucleotides: 7. CDR3 region: CTCSADSRGRFEQYF. CDR3 DNA (partial): TGCACCTGCAGTGCAGACAGCAGGGGGCGCTTTGAACAGTAC.

Concerning this clone: The gene symbols are mouse symbols. The read comes to an end 1 residue before the CDR3 does, leaving the germline J gene to fill in the end. The J gene is TRBJ2-7, the V gene TRBV13-2, with D unclear. Trimming pared 1 base from V and 4 bases from J, leaving 9 bases between. Germline V lookup: CDR1 NNHNN, CDR2 SYGAGS (reference sequence). The CDR3 covers 13 residues. The part of the CDR3 DNA that was read is TGTGCCAGCGGTGATAAACGGGTTTATGAACAGTAC. It is translated as CASGDKRVYEQY. The whole CDR3 protein is CASGDKRVYEQYF.

The sample holds a few counts of this clone. Mouse gene names apply. The CDR3 region is CTCSARDRASGNTLYF. CDR3 DNA, as far as it was read: TGCACCTGCAGTGCCCGGGACAGGGCTTCTGGAAATACGCTCTAT. This rearrangement joins TRBV1 to TRBJ1-3; 9 bases line up with TRBD1. The read terminates 1 residue ahead of where the CDR3 ends, so the germline J gene completes it. CDR3 length: 16 amino acids. Germline V CDR1 and CDR2: NSQYPW, LRSPGD (reference sequence). The ends lost 3 bases at V and 0 bases at J; junction bases unmatched: 3.

Notes on this clone: Genes and germline are mouse. The sequenced CDR3 bases are TGTGCCAGCAGCCAACTACTTTCCAACGAAAGATTATTT. This translates into CASSQLLSNERLF. The whole CDR3 protein reads CASSQLLSNERLFF. V is TRBV5 and J is TRBJ1-4; D remains unclear. The read comes to an end 1 residue before the CDR3 does, leaving the germline J gene to fill in the end. V lost 2 bases, J lost 0 bases, and 4 bases lay in between. This CDR3 comprises 14 residues. CDR1 LGHNA and CDR2 YNLKQL come from the germline V gene (reference sequence).

To note about this clone: Genes here carry mouse names. The CDR3 is cut off 1 residue early in the read; its end comes from the germline J gene. The chain joins TRBV29 to TRBJ2-1, with TRBD1 matching 9 bases. This CDR3 comprises 12 residues. The V and J ends lost 6 bases and 8 bases, in that order; junction bases with no gene match: 2. CDR1 is MSHET, CDR2 SYDVDS, per germline. Incomplete CDR3 DNA: TGTGCTAGCAGGGACAGGGGTCCTGAGCAGTTC. This gives the protein CASRDRGPEQF. The whole CDR3 sequence is CASRDRGPEQFF.

This clone showed up just once. Mouse gene names and germline throughout. The sequenced fragment ends 1 residue before the CDR3 boundary, so the rest is inferred from the germline J gene. The V and J genes are TRBV5 and TRBJ1-4; tentatively, D is TRBD1 (5 bases). The germline gives CDR1 LGHNA, CDR2 YNLKQL (reference sequence). V lost 1 base and J 0 bases, leaving 9 bases between the germline ends. The CDR3 is 16 amino acids. The covered CDR3 bases are TGTGCCAGCAGCCAAGTCGGGGGGGTTTCCAACGAAAGATTATTT. Translation gives CASSQVGGVSNERLF. The CDR3 in full is CASSQVGGVSNERLFF.

Concerning this clone itself: Here the gene names and germline are mouse. The CDR3 goes on 1 residue after the read ends, and that part is filled in from the germline J gene. The chain has TRBV5 and TRBJ2-5; no definite D call. The CDR3 is 14 residues long. Germline CDR1 reads LGHNA; CDR2 reads YNLKQL (reference sequence). The germline V and J ends were trimmed by 3 bases and 2 bases, with 9 bases remaining between them. CDR3 sequence reads: CASSQRGSQDTQYF. The part of the CDR3 DNA that was read is TGTGCCAGCAGCCAGCGAGGGAGCCAAGACACCCAGTAC.

For this clone: Gene names refer to mouse genes. Read sequence stops 1 residue before the CDR3 end, and the germline J gene provides the missing end. This chain joins TRBV2 and TRBJ2-5; D possibly corresponds to TRBD1 (6 bases). V was shortened by 6 bases and J by 2 bases, with 12 bases between the two germline ends. The CDR3 runs to 14 residues. The V gene's germline CDR1 is LGHNA and CDR2 YSYQKL. CDR3 DNA (partial): TGTGCCAGCAGTCAACAGGGTTTCCAAGACACCCAGTAC. Translating gives CASSQQGFQDTQY. The entire CDR3 protein is CASSQQGFQDTQYF. Drawing the rest from reference TRBV2 and TRBJ2-5, the complete variable domain is DPKIIQKPKYLVAVTGSEKILICEQYLGHNAMYWYRQSAKKPLEFMFSYSYQKLMDNQTASSRFQPQSSKKNHLDLQITALKPDDSATYFCASSQQGFQDTQYFGPGTRLLVL.

This clone has only one observation. Any gene name here is a mouse gene name. This chain's CDR3 is CASSSGQWSYEQYF. The sequenced CDR3 bases are TGTGCCAGCAGTTCGGGACAGTGGTCCTATGAACAGTAC. The rearrangement uses TRBV19 and TRBJ2-7; 7 nucleotides match TRBD1. The DNA ends 1 residue before the CDR3 does, and the rest of the CDR3 is filled in from the germline J gene. The CDR3 is 14 amino acids. V lost 4 bases and J lost 1; bases outside the gene matches: 5. The germline V gene has CDR1 FNHDT and CDR2 SITEND (reference sequence).

Comments on this clone: All gene names here are mouse names. The read ends 1 residue before the CDR3 terminus; that terminus is restored from the germline J gene. This rearrangement joins TRBV5 to TRBJ2-3, with D maybe TRBD1 (6 bases). The length of the CDR3 is 14 residues. Germline V gives CDR1 LGHNA, CDR2 YNLKQL (reference sequence). Deletions cut 4 bases from V and 0 bases from J, with 8 bases between. CDR3: CASSRDNSAETLYF. Incomplete CDR3 DNA: TGTGCCAGCAGCCGGGACAATAGTGCAGAAACGCTGTAT.